Below, one T cell receptor beta chain is given with its context. What it recognizes is unknown. Every patient relapsed after autologous stem cell transplantation, and brentuximab vedotin exposure varied. The patients, who had relapsed/refractory classical Hodgkin lymphoma, achieved best responses of complete response, partial response or progressive disease. This sample is drawn from a study of PD-1 blockade in classical Hodgkin lymphoma. Study-level points and caveats: There was a significant rise in CD4+ TCR diversity by C4D1, with no such rise for CD8+. Nivolumab initiated under 1 year post-ASCT led to patient exclusion. The repertoire differences lack a defined cause, possibly disease activity or prior therapy.

Germline CDR1 and CDR2: MNHEY and SVGAGI. The CDR3 consists of 13 residues. J gave up 1 base and V 7 bases, and 3 bases lay outside the gene matches. Sequencing was performed with immunoSEQ multiplex PCR; in TCRdb, only in-frame clones are kept and a portion is missing. The data show more than 50,000 clones, 85% to 90% seen once. The receptor's source is a human donor with classical Hodgkin lymphoma. This material consisted of peripheral blood mononuclear cells (PBMCs), taken at baseline. This chain connects TRBV6-5 to TRBJ2-5; 7 bases line up with TRBD2. This CDR3 reads CASTSGAQETQYF. CDR3 coding DNA: TGTGCCAGCACCAGCGGGGCCCAAGAGACCCAGTACTTC.